One and the same sample provided the 2 T cell receptor beta chains below, sequenced in a study of shared clonotypes between healthy human individuals. Method: immunoSEQ multiplex PCR; TCRdb's copy keeps in-frame clones and lacks some. The data hold approximately 940,000 clones, with less than 85% observed a single time. Sequencing was done on a sample of memory CD4+ T cells sorted from blood. Subset in this sample: CD45RA-negative fraction. The receptors were gathered from a man between 18 and 29 years old in good health.

This chain links TRBV7-2 with TRBJ2-3, with TRBD2 matching 8 bases. Trimming took 1 base from V and 2 from J; bases not matched to a gene: 5. Germline assignment: CDR1 SGHTA and CDR2 FQGNSA. The CDR3 contains 16 residues. In DNA form, the CDR3 reads TGTGCCAGCAGCTTAGTGGGCGGGAGGTCCACAGATACGCAGTATTTT. Its protein is CASSLVGGRSTDTQYF.

Note on this clone: A much more abundant neighbour one base away suggests this may be a read error. The chain carries TRBV11-2 and TRBJ2-3; TRBD2 matches 10 bases. V gave up 4 bases and J gave up 0 bases; unmatched junction bases: 1. This CDR3 is built from 15 residues. The germline CDR1 and CDR2 sequences are SGHAT and FQNNGV. The CDR3 sequence: CASSSTSGSTDTQYF. Here the CDR3 DNA reads TGTGCCAGCAGCTCGACTAGCGGGAGCACAGATACGCAGTATTTT.